A single sample gave rise to the 2 T cell receptor beta chains below, sequenced in a study of blood T cell repertoires in COVID-19. Profiled with immunoSEQ multiplex PCR; TCRdb holds only in-frame clones, not every one. Found here are more than 75,000 clones, around 90% of them singletons; the top ten hold approximately 2.2%. Sequencing used peripheral blood. All receptors come from a man between 50 and 59 years old with acute or convalescent COVID-19.

The rearrangement links TRBV6-5 to TRBJ1-5; D gene ambiguous. The germline gives CDR1 MNHEY, CDR2 SVGAGI. The CDR3 sequence is 15 residues long. With 0 bases removed from V and 1 base from J, the gap between germline ends came to 7 bases. The CDR3, as DNA: TGTGCCAGCAGTTACTCGATCGGGAGCAATCAGCCCCAGCATTTT. Protein: CASSYSIGSNQPQHF.

The chain uses TRBV7-2 and TRBJ2-7, with D perhaps TRBD1 (5 bases). CDR1 is SGHTA, CDR2 FQGNSA, per germline. The CDR3 loop spans 12 amino acids. Trimming stripped 2 bases from V and 4 bases from J, with 6 bases between. The CDR3 reads CASSLQGYEQYV. The CDR3 DNA follows: TGTGCCAGCAGCTTACAGGGTTACGAGCAGTACGTC.